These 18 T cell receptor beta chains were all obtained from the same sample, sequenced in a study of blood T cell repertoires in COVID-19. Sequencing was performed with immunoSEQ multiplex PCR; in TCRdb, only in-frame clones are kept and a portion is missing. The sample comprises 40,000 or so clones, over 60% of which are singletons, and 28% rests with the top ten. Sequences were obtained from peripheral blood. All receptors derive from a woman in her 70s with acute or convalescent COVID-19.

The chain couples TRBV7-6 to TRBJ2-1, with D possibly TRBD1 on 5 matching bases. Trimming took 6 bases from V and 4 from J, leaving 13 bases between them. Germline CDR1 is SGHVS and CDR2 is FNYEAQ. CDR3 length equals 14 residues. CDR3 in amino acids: CASRTDSTYNEQFF. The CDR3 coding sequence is TGTGCCAGCAGAACTGACAGTACTTACAATGAGCAGTTCTTC.

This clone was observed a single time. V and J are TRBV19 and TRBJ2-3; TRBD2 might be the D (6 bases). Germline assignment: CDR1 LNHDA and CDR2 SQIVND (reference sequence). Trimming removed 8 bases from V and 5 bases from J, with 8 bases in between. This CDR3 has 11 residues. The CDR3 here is CASRRGDTQYF. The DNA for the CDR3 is TGTGCCAGTCGGCGGGGAGATACGCAGTATTTT.

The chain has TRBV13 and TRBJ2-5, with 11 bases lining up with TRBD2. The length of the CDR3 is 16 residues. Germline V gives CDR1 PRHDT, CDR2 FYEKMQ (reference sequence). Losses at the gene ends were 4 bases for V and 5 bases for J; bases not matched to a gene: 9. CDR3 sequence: CASSSQGLAVVETQYF. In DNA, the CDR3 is TGTGCCAGCAGCTCCCAGGGACTAGCGGTGGTTGAGACCCAGTACTTC.

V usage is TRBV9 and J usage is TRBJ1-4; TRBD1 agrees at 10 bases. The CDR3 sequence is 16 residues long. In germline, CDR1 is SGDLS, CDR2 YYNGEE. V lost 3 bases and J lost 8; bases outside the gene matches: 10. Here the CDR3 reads CASSALTGGEGEKLFF. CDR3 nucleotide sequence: TGTGCCAGCAGCGCCCTGACAGGGGGCGAGGGGGAAAAACTGTTTTTT.

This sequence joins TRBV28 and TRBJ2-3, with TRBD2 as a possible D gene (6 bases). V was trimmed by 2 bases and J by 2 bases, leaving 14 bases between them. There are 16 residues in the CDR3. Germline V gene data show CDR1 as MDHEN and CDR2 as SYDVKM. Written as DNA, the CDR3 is TGTGCCAGCAGTTTAGGGGGGAGGCTAAACACAGATACGCAGTATTTT. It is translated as CASSLGGRLNTDTQYF.

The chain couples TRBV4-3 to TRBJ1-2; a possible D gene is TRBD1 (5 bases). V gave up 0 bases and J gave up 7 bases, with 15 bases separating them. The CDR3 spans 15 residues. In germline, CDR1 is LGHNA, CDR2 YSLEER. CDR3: CASSQDRGRVGGYTF. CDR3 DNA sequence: TGCGCCAGCAGCCAAGATAGGGGCAGGGTGGGTGGCTACACCTTC.

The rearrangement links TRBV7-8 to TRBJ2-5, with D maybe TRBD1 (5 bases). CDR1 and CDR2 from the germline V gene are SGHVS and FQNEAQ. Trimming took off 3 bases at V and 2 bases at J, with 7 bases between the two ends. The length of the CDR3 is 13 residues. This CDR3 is CASSLGQQETQYF. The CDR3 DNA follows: TGTGCCAGCAGCTTGGGGCAGCAAGAGACCCAGTACTTC.

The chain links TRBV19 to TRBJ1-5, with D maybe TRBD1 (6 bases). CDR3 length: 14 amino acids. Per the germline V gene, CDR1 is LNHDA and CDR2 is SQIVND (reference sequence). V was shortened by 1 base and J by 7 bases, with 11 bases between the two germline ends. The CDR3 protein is CASSIARGGQPQHF. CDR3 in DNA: TGTGCCAGTAGTATAGCCAGGGGTGGACAGCCCCAGCATTTT.

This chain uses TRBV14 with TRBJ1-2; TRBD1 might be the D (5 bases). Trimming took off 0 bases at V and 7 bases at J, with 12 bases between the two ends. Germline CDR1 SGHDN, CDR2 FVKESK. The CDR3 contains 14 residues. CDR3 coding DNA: TGTGCCAGCAGCCAAGAGGGACTCCGACGTGGCTACACCTTC. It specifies CASSQEGLRRGYTF.

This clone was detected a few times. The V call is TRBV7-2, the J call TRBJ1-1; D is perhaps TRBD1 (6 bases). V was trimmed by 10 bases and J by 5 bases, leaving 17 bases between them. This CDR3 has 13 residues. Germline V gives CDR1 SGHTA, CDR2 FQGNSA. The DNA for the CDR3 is TGTGCCATCACGACAGGTTTGGGAACTGAAGCTTTCTTT. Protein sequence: CAITTGLGTEAFF.

The CDR3 is CASSLGGWTEAFF. The CDR3 DNA reads as TGCGCCAGCAGCCTGGGAGGGTGGACTGAAGCTTTCTTT. The V and J genes are TRBV5-1 and TRBJ1-1; D call uncertain. This CDR3 region has 13 residues. Germline CDR1 and CDR2: SGHRS and YFSETQ. With 4 bases removed from V and 5 bases from J, the gap between germline ends came to 12 bases.

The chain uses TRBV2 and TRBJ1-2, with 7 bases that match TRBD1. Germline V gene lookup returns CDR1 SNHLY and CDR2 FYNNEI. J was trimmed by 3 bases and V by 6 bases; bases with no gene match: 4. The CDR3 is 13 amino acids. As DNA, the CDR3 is TGTGCCAGCAGGACCCAGGGGGACTATGGCTACACCTTC. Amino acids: CASRTQGDYGYTF.

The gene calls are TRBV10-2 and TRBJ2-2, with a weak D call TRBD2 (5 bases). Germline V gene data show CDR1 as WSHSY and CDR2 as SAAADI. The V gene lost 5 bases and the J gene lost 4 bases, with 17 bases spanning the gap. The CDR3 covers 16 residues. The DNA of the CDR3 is TGCGCCAGCAGTCCATCGACCCCTCGGGGCACCGGGGAGCTGTTTTTT. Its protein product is CASSPSTPRGTGELFF.

In nucleotides, the CDR3 is TGTGCCAGCAGCAAAGACGGGAGCCAAGAGACCCAGTACTTC. This sequence encodes CASSKDGSQETQYF. V is TRBV21-1 and J is TRBJ2-5; TRBD2, the table's D call, lacks a check against the DNA. TRBV21-1 is marked as a pseudogene. This CDR3 is built from 14 residues.

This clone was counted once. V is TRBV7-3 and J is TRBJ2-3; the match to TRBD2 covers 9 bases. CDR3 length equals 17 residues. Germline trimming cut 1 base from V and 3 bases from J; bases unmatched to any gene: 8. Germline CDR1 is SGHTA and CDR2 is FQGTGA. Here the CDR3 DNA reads TGTGCCAGCAGCTTAAAGCCGCGGGAGGGCGGGACAGATACGCAGTATTTT. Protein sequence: CASSLKPREGGTDTQYF. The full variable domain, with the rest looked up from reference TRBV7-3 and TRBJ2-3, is GAGVSQTPSNKVTEKGKYVELRCDPISGHTALYWYRQSLGQGPEFLIYFQGTGAADDSGLPNDRFFAVRPEGSVSTLKIQRTERGDSAVYLCASSLKPREGGTDTQYFGPGTRLTVL.

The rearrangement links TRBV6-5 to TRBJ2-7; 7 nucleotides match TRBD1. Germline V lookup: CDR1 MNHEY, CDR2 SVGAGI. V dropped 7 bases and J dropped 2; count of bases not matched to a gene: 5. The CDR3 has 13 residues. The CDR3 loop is CASNRDRTYEQYF. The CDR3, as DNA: TGTGCCAGCAACCGGGACAGAACCTACGAGCAGTACTTC.

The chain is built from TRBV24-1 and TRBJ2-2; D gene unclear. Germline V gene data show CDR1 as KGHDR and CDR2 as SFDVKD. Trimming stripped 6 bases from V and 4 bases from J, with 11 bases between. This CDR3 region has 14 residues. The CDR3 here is CATSPGSATGELFF. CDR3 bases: TGTGCCACCAGTCCGGGTTCGGCCACCGGGGAGCTGTTTTTT.

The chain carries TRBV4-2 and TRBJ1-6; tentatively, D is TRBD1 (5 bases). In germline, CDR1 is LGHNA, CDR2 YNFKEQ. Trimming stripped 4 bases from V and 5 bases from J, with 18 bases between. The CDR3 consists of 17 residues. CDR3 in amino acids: CASSPGGSRRNNSPLHF. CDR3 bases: TGTGCCAGCAGCCCCGGGGGGAGCCGGAGAAATAATTCACCCCTCCACTTT.